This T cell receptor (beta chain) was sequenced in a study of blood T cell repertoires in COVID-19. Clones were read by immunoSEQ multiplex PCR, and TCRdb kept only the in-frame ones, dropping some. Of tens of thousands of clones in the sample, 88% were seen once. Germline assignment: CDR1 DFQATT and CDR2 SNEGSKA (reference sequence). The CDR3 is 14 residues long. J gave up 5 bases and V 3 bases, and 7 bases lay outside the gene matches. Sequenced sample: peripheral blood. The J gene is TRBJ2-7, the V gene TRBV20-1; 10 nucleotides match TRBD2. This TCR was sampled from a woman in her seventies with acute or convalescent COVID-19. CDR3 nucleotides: TGCAGTGCTAGTTCGCTAGCGGGGGTGAACGAGCAGTACTTC. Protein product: CSASSLAGVNEQYF.